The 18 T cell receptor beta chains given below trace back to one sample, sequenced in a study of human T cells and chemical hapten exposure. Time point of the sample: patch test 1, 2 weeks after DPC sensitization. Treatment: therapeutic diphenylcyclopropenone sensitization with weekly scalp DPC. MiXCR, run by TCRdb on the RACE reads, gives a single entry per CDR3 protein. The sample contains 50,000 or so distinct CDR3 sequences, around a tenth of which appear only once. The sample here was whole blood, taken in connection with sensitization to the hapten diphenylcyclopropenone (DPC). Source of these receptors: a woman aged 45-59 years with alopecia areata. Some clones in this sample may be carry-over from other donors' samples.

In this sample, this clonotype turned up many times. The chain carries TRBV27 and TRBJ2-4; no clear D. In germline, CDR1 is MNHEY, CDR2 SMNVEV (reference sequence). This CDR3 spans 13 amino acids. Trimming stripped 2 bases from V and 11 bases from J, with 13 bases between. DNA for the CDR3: TGTGCCAGCAGTTTACCGCGTCTTTTCGTTCAGTACTTC. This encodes CASSLPRLFVQYF.

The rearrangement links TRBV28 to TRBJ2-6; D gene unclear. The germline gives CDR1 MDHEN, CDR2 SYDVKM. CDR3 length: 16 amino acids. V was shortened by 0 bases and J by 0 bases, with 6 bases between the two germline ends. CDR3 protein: CASSLWADSGANVLTF. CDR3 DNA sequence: TGTGCCAGCAGTTTATGGGCGGACTCTGGGGCCAACGTCCTGACTTTC.

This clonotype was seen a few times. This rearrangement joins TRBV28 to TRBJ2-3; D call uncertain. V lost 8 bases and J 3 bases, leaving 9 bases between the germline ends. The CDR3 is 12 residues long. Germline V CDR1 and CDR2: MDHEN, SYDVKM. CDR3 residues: CASFHKTDTQYF. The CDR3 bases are TGTGCCAGCTTCCATAAAACAGATACGCAGTATTTT.

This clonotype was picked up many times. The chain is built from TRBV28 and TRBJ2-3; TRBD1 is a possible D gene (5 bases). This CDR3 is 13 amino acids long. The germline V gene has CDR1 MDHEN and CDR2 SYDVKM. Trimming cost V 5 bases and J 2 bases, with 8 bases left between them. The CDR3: CASSRTYTDTQYF. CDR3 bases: TGTGCCAGCAGTCGGACATACACAGATACGCAGTATTTT.

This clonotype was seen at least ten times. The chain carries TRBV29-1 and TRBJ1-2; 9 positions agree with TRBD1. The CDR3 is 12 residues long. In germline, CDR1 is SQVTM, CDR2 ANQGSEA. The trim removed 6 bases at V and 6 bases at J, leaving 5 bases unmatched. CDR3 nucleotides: TGCAGCGTGGAAAGACAGGGGGATGGCTACACCTTC. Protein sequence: CSVERQGDGYTF.

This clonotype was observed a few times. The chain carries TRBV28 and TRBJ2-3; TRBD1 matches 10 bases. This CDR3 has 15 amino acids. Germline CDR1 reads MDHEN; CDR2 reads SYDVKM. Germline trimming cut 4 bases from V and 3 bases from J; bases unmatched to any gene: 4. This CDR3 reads CASSSGTGATDTQYF. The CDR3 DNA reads TGTGCCAGCAGTTCCGGGACAGGGGCGACAGATACGCAGTATTTT.

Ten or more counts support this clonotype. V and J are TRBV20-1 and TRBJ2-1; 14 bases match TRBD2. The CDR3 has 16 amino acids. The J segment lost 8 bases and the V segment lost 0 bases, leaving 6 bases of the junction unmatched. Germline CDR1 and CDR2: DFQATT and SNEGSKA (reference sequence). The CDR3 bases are TGCAGTGCTAGAGACCCGACTAGCGGGAGGGCTTATGAGCAGTTCTTC. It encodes CSARDPTSGRAYEQFF.

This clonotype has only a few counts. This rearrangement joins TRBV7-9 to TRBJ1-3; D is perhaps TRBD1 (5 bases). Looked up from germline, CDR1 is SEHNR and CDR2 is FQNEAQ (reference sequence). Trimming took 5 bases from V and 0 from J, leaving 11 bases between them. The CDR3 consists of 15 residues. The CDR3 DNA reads TGTGCCAGCAGCCAGGGCGGTGACTCTGGAAACACCATATATTTT. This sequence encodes CASSQGGDSGNTIYF.

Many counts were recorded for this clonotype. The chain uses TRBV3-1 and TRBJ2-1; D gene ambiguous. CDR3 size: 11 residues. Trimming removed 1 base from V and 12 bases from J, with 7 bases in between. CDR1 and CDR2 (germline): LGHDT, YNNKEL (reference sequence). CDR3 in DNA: TGTGCCAGCAGCCAAGCTGCGCTGCAGTTCTTC. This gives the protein CASSQAALQFF.

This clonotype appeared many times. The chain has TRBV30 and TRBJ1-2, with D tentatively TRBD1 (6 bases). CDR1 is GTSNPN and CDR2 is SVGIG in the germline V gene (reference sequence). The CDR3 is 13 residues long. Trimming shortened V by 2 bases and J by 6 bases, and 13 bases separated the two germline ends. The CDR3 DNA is TGTGCCTGGAGTACCAGGACAGACGATGGCTACACCTTC. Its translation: CAWSTRTDDGYTF.

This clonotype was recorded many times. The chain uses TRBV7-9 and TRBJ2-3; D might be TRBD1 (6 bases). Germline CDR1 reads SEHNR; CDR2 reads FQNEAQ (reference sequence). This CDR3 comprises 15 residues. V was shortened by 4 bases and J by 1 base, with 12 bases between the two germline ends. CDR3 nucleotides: TGTGCCAGCAGCTCCCAGGGGAGAGGCACAGATACGCAGTATTTT. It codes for CASSSQGRGTDTQYF.

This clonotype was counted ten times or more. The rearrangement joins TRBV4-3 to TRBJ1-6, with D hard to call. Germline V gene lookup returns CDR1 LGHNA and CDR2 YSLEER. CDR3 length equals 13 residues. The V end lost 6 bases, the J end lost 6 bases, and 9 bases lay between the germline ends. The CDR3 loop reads CASSPFLNSPLHF. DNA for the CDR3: TGCGCCAGCAGTCCCTTCCTTAATTCACCCCTCCACTTT.

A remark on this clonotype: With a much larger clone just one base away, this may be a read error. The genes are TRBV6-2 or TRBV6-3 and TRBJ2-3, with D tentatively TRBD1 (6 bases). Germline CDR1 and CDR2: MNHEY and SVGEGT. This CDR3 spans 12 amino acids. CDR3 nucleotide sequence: TGTGGCAGCAAGGGGGACGCGGATACGCAGTATTTT. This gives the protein CGSKGDADTQYF.

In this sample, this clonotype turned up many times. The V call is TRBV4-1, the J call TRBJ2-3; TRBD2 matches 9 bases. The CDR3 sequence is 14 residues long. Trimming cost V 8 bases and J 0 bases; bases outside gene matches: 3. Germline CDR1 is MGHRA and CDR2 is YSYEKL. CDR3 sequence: CASHTSGSTDTQYF. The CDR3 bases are TGCGCCAGCCATACTAGCGGGAGCACAGATACGCAGTATTTT.

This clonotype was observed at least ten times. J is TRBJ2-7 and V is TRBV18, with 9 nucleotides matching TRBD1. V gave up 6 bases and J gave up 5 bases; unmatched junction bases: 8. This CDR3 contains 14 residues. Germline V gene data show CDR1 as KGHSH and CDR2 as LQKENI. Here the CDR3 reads CASSTTGGVDEQYF. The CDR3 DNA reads TGTGCCAGCTCCACGACAGGGGGTGTCGACGAGCAGTACTTC.

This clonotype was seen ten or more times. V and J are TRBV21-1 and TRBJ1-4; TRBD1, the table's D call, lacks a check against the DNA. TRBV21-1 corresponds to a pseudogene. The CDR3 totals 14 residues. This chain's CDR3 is CASTPGQPNEKLFF. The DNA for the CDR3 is TGTGCCAGCACCCCGGGACAGCCTAATGAAAAACTGTTTTTT.

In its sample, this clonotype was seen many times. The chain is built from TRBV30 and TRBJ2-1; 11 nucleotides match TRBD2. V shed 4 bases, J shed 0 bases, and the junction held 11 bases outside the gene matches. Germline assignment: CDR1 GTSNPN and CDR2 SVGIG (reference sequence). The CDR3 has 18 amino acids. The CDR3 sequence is CAWTGTSGFAVSYNEQFF. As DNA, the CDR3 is TGTGCCTGGACCGGGACTAGCGGTTTTGCTGTCTCCTACAATGAGCAGTTCTTC. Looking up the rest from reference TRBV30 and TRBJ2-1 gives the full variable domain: SQTIHQWPATLVQPVGSPLSLECTVEGTSNPNLYWYRQAAGRGLQLLFYSVGIGQISSEVPQNLSASRPQDRQFILSSKKLLLSDSGFYLCAWTGTSGFAVSYNEQFFGPGTRLTVL.

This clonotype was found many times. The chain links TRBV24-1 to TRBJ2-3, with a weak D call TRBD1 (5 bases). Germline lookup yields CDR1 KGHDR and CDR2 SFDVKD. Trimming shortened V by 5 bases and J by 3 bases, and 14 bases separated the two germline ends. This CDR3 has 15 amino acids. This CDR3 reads CATSVVQGVTDTQYF. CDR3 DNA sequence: TGTGCCACCAGTGTCGTGCAGGGTGTAACAGATACGCAGTATTTT.